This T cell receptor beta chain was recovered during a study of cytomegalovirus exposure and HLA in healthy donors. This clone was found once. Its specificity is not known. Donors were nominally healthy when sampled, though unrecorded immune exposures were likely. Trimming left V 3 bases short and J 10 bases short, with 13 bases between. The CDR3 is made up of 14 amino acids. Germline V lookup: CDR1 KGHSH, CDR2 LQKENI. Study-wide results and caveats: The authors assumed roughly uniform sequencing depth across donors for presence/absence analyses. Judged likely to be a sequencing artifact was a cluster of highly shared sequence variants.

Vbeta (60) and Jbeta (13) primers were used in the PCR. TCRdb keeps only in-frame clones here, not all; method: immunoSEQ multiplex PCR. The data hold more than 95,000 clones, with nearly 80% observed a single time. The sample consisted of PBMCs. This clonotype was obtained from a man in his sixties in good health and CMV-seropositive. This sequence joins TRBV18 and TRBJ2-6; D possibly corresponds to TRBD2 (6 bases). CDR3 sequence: CASSPGDWRNVLTF. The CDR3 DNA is TGTGCCAGCTCACCCGGGGACTGGAGAAACGTCCTGACTTTC.